This is a list of T cell receptor beta chains from one sample in a study of blood T cell repertoires in COVID-19. The assay was immunoSEQ multiplex PCR, and TCRdb's table has in-frame clones only and misses some. This table has around 400,000 clones, 87% appearing once. Sequencing was done on a sample of peripheral blood. The origin of the receptors is a woman in her fifties or sixties with COVID-19, enrolled during active disease. Each CDR3 is given without its conserved first and last residue. The order of the fields is CDR3 length, J gene, V gene, CDR3 protein.

cdr3_length: 12; j_call: TRBJ2-1; v_call: TRBV24-1; cdr3_aa: ATSDWRTGDEQF
cdr3_length: 13; j_call: TRBJ2-3; v_call: TRBV5-4; cdr3_aa: ASSRGQGSTDTQY
cdr3_length: 12; j_call: TRBJ1-5; v_call: TRBV19; cdr3_aa: ASRYAGGDQPQH
cdr3_length: 13; j_call: TRBJ2-7; v_call: TRBV18; cdr3_aa: ASSPGTGSFYEQY
cdr3_length: 14; j_call: TRBJ1-1; v_call: TRBV19; cdr3_aa: ASSGGGRSGNTEAF
cdr3_length: 10; j_call: TRBJ1-1; v_call: TRBV29-1; cdr3_aa: SGTRSNTEAF
cdr3_length: 12; j_call: TRBJ1-1; v_call: TRBV5-1; cdr3_aa: ASSAGTANTEAF
cdr3_length: 17; j_call: TRBJ2-3; v_call: TRBV21-1; cdr3_aa: ASSKGRTDKNHSTDTQY
cdr3_length: 14; j_call: TRBJ1-2; v_call: TRBV5-4; cdr3_aa: ASSLAETGDYYGYT
cdr3_length: 9; j_call: TRBJ2-1; v_call: TRBV5-1; cdr3_aa: ASESRNEQF
cdr3_length: 12; j_call: TRBJ1-1; v_call: TRBV27; cdr3_aa: ASSLSLGITEAF
cdr3_length: 10; j_call: TRBJ1-1; v_call: TRBV29-1; cdr3_aa: SGSPGQGEAF
cdr3_length: 10; j_call: TRBJ2-7; v_call: TRBV5-5; cdr3_aa: ASSLGLAEQY
cdr3_length: 14; j_call: TRBJ1-5; v_call: TRBV4-1; cdr3_aa: ASSQPAGGYNQPQH
cdr3_length: 11; j_call: TRBJ1-2; v_call: TRBV5-5; cdr3_aa: ASSLVTNYGYT
cdr3_length: 12; j_call: TRBJ2-3; v_call: TRBV7-2; cdr3_aa: ASSQDRVSDTQY
cdr3_length: 12; j_call: TRBJ1-1; v_call: TRBV5-1; cdr3_aa: ASSLGRVNTEAF
cdr3_length: 16; j_call: TRBJ2-7; v_call: TRBV5-1; cdr3_aa: ASSWGPTGTRNSYEQY
cdr3_length: 11; j_call: TRBJ2-1; v_call: TRBV11-3; cdr3_aa: ASSTTNYNEQF
cdr3_length: 11; j_call: TRBJ2-5; v_call: TRBV7-9; cdr3_aa: ASSLGGWETQY
cdr3_length: 11; j_call: TRBJ2-1; v_call: TRBV5-1; cdr3_aa: ASSNDRAGEQF
cdr3_length: 13; j_call: TRBJ1-1; v_call: TRBV6-1; cdr3_aa: ASSDAGLMNTEAF
cdr3_length: 13; j_call: TRBJ2-7; v_call: TRBV5-1; cdr3_aa: ASSLGSSIMGEQY
cdr3_length: 11; j_call: TRBJ2-1; v_call: TRBV19; cdr3_aa: ASSRPGQDPAF
cdr3_length: 13; j_call: TRBJ1-3; v_call: TRBV5-1; cdr3_aa: ASSWDRSPGNTIY
cdr3_length: 15; j_call: TRBJ2-7; v_call: TRBV4-2; cdr3_aa: ASSRQPTGGGEYEQY
cdr3_length: 11; j_call: TRBJ2-7; v_call: TRBV3-1/TRBV3-2; cdr3_aa: ASTRRGSDEQY
cdr3_length: 12; j_call: TRBJ1-2; v_call: TRBV28; cdr3_aa: ASTQTGQRYGYT
cdr3_length: 12; j_call: TRBJ1-5; v_call: TRBV2; cdr3_aa: ASSGQGLNQPQH
cdr3_length: 14; j_call: TRBJ2-5; v_call: TRBV5-1; cdr3_aa: ASSPLAGEPQETQY
cdr3_length: 13; j_call: TRBJ1-5; v_call: TRBV7-9; cdr3_aa: ASSLDGGSNQPQH
cdr3_length: 14; j_call: TRBJ2-3; v_call: TRBV30; cdr3_aa: AWSGVKEQGTDTQY
cdr3_length: 11; j_call: TRBJ1-2; v_call: TRBV18; cdr3_aa: ASSLQGFNGYT
cdr3_length: 13; j_call: TRBJ1-4; v_call: TRBV6-5; cdr3_aa: ASRSQGRVSEKLF
cdr3_length: 12; j_call: TRBJ1-6; v_call: TRBV30; cdr3_aa: AWRIQGTGSPLH
cdr3_length: 13; j_call: TRBJ2-3; v_call: TRBV5-4; cdr3_aa: ASNLGGTSTDTQY
cdr3_length: 12; j_call: TRBJ1-5; v_call: TRBV18; cdr3_aa: ASSLGQGGQPQH
cdr3_length: 12; j_call: TRBJ2-5; v_call: TRBV10-3; cdr3_aa: AISAAGYGETQY
cdr3_length: 13; j_call: TRBJ2-1; v_call: TRBV6-5; cdr3_aa: ANSQVSSSYNEQF
cdr3_length: 13; j_call: TRBJ2-7; v_call: TRBV7-9; cdr3_aa: ASSLEGGAPYEQY
cdr3_length: 12; j_call: TRBJ1-2; v_call: TRBV28; cdr3_aa: ATNGGSANYGYT
cdr3_length: 14; j_call: TRBJ2-2; v_call: TRBV5-4; cdr3_aa: ASSRGRGDSTGELF